This passage covers 8 T cell receptor beta chains from one sample sequenced in a study of blood T cell repertoires in COVID-19. Only in-frame clones appear in the TCRdb table, and some are missing; sequencing was by immunoSEQ multiplex PCR. In the table there are a few hundred thousand clones, about 90% of which are singletons. Sequenced: PBMCs or T cells enriched from blood (not recorded which). The receptor source for this set is a woman aged 30 to 39 who had recovered from COVID-19.

This clone has a single count. The same CDR3 also results from other DNA sequences found in this sample. The chain recombines TRBV30 with TRBJ1-3; D is unresolved. V gave up 4 bases and J gave up 0 bases, with 4 bases separating them. The CDR3 contains 12 residues. Looked up from germline, CDR1 is GTSNPN and CDR2 is SVGIG (reference sequence). The CDR3 loop reads CAWTNSGNTIYF. In nucleotides, the CDR3 is TGTGCCTGGACAAACTCTGGAAACACCATATATTTT.

The J gene is TRBJ1-5, the V gene TRBV10-3; D gene uncertain. The CDR3 spans 12 residues. The V gene's germline CDR1 is ENHRY and CDR2 SYGVKD. Trimming pared 8 bases from V and 5 bases from J, leaving 10 bases between. CDR3 amino acids: CAISQPDQPQHF. The CDR3 bases are TGTGCCATCTCCCAACCGGATCAGCCCCAGCATTTT.

V and J are TRBV3-1 (or the pseudogene TRBV3-2) and TRBJ1-2; D is ambiguous. Trimming took off 1 base at V and 7 bases at J, with 10 bases between the two ends. Germline V gene sequence: CDR1 LGHDT, CDR2 YNNKEL (reference sequence). The CDR3 covers 13 residues. CDR3 residues: CASSQGGRGGYTF. Here the CDR3 DNA reads TGTGCCAGCAGCCAAGGCGGGCGCGGTGGCTACACCTTC.

As regards this clone: Within the sample, other DNA sequences also encode this same CDR3. Here the CDR3 reads CASSIVGGVNTEAFF. CDR3 in DNA: TGTGCCAGTAGTATAGTAGGGGGAGTGAACACTGAAGCTTTCTTT. The chain recombines TRBV19 with TRBJ1-1, with a tentative D call TRBD1 (6 bases). This CDR3 contains 15 residues. Germline assignment: CDR1 LNHDA and CDR2 SQIVND (reference sequence). V shed 1 base and J shed 0 bases, with 9 bases lying between them.

This clone was seen once. V is TRBV27 and J is TRBJ2-2; 9 bases map to TRBD2. In germline, CDR1 is MNHEY, CDR2 SMNVEV (reference sequence). V gave up 5 bases and J gave up 4 bases; unmatched junction bases: 8. The CDR3 sequence is 16 residues long. CDR3: CASSPVAGGLTGELFF. The CDR3 nucleotides are TGTGCCAGCAGTCCCGTGGCGGGAGGGCTCACCGGGGAGCTGTTTTTT.

The rearrangement uses TRBV6-5 and TRBJ2-7; 7 nucleotides align to TRBD2. The germline V gene encodes CDR1 MNHEY and CDR2 SVGAGI. The CDR3 extends over 12 amino acids. J lost 6 bases, V lost 6 bases, and 5 bases had no gene match. The CDR3, as DNA: TGTGCCAGCAGGCCTCCGGGGGGCGAGCAGTACTTC. As protein: CASRPPGGEQYF.

Points on this clone: Other nucleotide sequences from this sample produce the same CDR3. The chain joins TRBV27 to TRBJ2-7; 11 bases line up with TRBD1. The CDR3 consists of 14 residues. Germline CDR1 MNHEY, CDR2 SMNVEV (reference sequence). V lost 4 bases and J lost 3; bases outside the gene matches: 2. CDR3 in amino acids: CASSSGTGGYEQYF. CDR3 nucleotides: TGTGCCAGCAGTTCGGGGACAGGGGGCTACGAGCAGTACTTC.

The J gene is TRBJ2-7, the V gene TRBV6-1; TRBD1 might be the D (5 bases). Trimming pared 3 bases from V and 0 bases from J, leaving 9 bases between. Germline-derived CDR1 and CDR2 are MNHNS and SASEGT. The CDR3 runs to 14 residues. The CDR3 DNA reads TGTGCCAGCAGTGAGGACATCCGCTCCTACGAGCAGTACTTC. This codes for CASSEDIRSYEQYF.